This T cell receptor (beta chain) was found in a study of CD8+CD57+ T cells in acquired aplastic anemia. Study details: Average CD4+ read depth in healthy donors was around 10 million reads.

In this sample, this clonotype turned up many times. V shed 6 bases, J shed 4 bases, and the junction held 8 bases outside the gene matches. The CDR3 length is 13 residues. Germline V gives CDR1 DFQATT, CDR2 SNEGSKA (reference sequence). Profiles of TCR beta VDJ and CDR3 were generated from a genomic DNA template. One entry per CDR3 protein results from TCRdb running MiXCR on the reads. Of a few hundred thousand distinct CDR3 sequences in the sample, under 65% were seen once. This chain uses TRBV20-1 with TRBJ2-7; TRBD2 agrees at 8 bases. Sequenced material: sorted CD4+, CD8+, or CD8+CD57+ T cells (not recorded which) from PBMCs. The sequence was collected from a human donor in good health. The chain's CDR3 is CSAPYSGSYEQYF. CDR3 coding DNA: TGCAGTGCGCCATACAGCGGGAGTTACGAGCAGTACTTC.